The T cell receptor beta chain described here comes from a study of T cell repertoires in cytomegalovirus infection. Each CDR3 protein gets one entry after TCRdb re-called the reads with MiXCR. The sample has just over 300,000 distinct CDR3 sequences, about a sixth seen once; the top ten hold about 11%. V dropped 5 bases and J dropped 5 bases, with 13 bases sitting between them. The CDR3 covers 13 residues. Germline lookup yields CDR1 MNHEY and CDR2 SVGAGI. The material sequenced was PBMCs. The gene calls are TRBV6-5 and TRBJ2-7; D remains unclear. This TCR came from a human donor in good health (CMV status not recorded). Some clones in this sample may be carry-over from other donors' samples. In DNA, the CDR3 is TGTGCCAGCAGTCCCTATATAATCCACGAGCAGTACTTC. Amino acids: CASSPYIIHEQYF.